These 10 T cell receptor beta chains came from one sample sequenced in a study of response to subunit inactivated influenza vaccine. TCRdb redid the calling of the RT-PCR reads with MiXCR, one entry per CDR3 protein. Of approximately 490,000 distinct CDR3 sequences in the sample, roughly 7.6% were seen once. The sample was PBMCs from blood, taken roughly 24 months after vaccination. These receptors were taken from a man between 50 and 75 years old who received an inactivated influenza vaccine.

This clonotype has a count of ten or more. V usage is TRBV6-1 and J usage is TRBJ2-1; 11 bases agree with TRBD2. With V trimmed by 7 bases and J by 10 bases, 15 bases remained unmatched. The CDR3 is 16 amino acids. Germline V CDR1 and CDR2: MNHNS, SASEGT. In DNA, the CDR3 is TGTGCCAGCATAAAGACCCCGGGACTAGCGGACCCCGAGCAGTTCTTC. Translating it yields CASIKTPGLADPEQFF.

This clonotype turned up a few times. The CDR3 region is CSARAASGGYEQYF. CDR3 bases: TGCAGTGCTAGAGCGGCTAGCGGGGGGTACGAGCAGTACTTC. The chain uses TRBV20-1 and TRBJ2-7, with 11 bases identical to TRBD2. The CDR3 contains 14 residues. Trimming cost V 1 base and J 4 bases; bases outside gene matches: 3. Germline-derived CDR1 and CDR2 are DFQATT and SNEGSKA (reference sequence).

At least ten counts were recorded for this clonotype. V usage is TRBV12-3 or TRBV12-4 and J usage is TRBJ2-7, with 7 bases matching TRBD2. The CDR3 totals 16 residues. J was trimmed by 4 bases and V by 6 bases; bases with no gene match: 15. CDR3 bases: TGTGCCAGCAGCACCAGGGCTAGCGGTAGTATGTACGAGCAGTACTTC. This gives the protein CASSTRASGSMYEQYF.

In regard to this clonotype: This may be a read error: a much more frequent sequence differs by one nucleotide. V is TRBV5-1 and J is TRBJ2-4; D possibly uses TRBD1 or TRBD2 (5 bases each). The CDR3 loop spans 16 amino acids. Trimming stripped 2 bases from V and 4 bases from J, with 16 bases between. CDR1 SGHRS and CDR2 YFSETQ come from the germline V gene. CDR3 in amino acids: CASSLPPGRMKNIQYF. CDR3 bases: TGCGCCAGCAGCTTACCCCCGGGACGGATGAAAAACATTCAGTACTTC.

The chain employs TRBV27 and TRBJ1-2; TRBD1 is a possible D gene (6 bases). The germline gives CDR1 MNHEY, CDR2 SMNVEV (reference sequence). Trimming removed 4 bases from V and 3 bases from J, with 12 bases in between. This CDR3 is 14 amino acids long. The CDR3, as DNA: TGTGCCAGCAGTTACAGGGCGCGCTACTATGGCTACACCTTC. Translated, it gives CASSYRARYYGYTF.

In this sample, this clonotype turned up many times. The junction departs from the called germline gene at one end, perhaps through a read error. This chain connects TRBV5-1 to TRBJ2-1, with 9 positions matching TRBD1. Looked up from germline, CDR1 is SGHRS and CDR2 is YFSETQ. The CDR3 has 13 residues. In DNA form, the CDR3 reads TGTGCCAGCAGCTTGACAGGGGGCAATGAGCAGTTCTTC. Translation: CASSLTGGNEQFF.

This clonotype showed up just a few times. J is TRBJ2-3 and V is TRBV20-1, with D tentatively TRBD2 (8 bases). This CDR3 comprises 15 residues. With 3 bases removed from V and 6 bases from J, the gap between germline ends came to 19 bases. Germline V gives CDR1 DFQATT, CDR2 SNEGSKA (reference sequence). CDR3 DNA sequence: TGCAGTGCTAGCGGAGGGGGCGGGGGGTCGGATACGCAGTATTTT. Amino acids: CSASGGGGGSDTQYF.

CDR3 sequence: CASKEGYHNEQFF. In nucleotides, the CDR3 is TGTGCCAGCAAGGAAGGGTACCACAATGAGCAGTTCTTC. V gene TRBV28 combines with J gene TRBJ2-1; D is undetermined. CDR1 and CDR2 from the germline V gene are MDHEN and SYDVKM. The CDR3 loop spans 13 amino acids. V shed 7 bases and J shed 5 bases, with 12 bases lying between them.

This sequence joins TRBV6-5 and TRBJ1-2, with TRBD1 identical over 9 bases. V lost 0 bases and J lost 2; bases outside the gene matches: 1. The CDR3 contains 15 residues. The germline V gene has CDR1 MNHEY and CDR2 SVGAGI. The CDR3 nucleotides are TGTGCCAGCAGTTACTCCACAGGGGGCAACTATGGCTACACCTTC. Translated: CASSYSTGGNYGYTF.

This rearrangement joins TRBV29-1 to TRBJ2-1, with 9 bases fitting TRBD2. V lost 5 bases, J lost 9 bases, and 14 bases stayed unmatched. CDR1 and CDR2 from the germline V gene are SQVTM and ANQGSEA. The CDR3 is 15 residues long. This CDR3 is CSVRGVRTSETEQFF. The CDR3 nucleotides read TGCAGCGTTCGGGGTGTGAGGACTAGCGAAACTGAGCAGTTCTTC.